This paragraph covers one T cell receptor beta chain sequence. The antigen is unknown. The authors built TCR beta libraries using iRepertoire HTBI primers and Arm-PCR of CDR3 regions. One entry per CDR3 protein, called by TCRdb with MiXCR from the multiplex PCR reads. The sample holds fewer than 650,000 distinct CDR3 sequences; 15% to 20% are singletons and the top ten take approximately 12%. The data originate from a study of regulatory T cells in long-lasting Graves disease. Time point of the sample: newly diagnosed GD, antithyroid drugs for less than 3 months. Extracted RNA from PBMCs served as the source of the TCR library. Germline CDR1 reads SGHNT; CDR2 reads YYREEE (reference sequence). V lost 7 bases and J 4 bases, leaving 28 bases between the germline ends. The CDR3 totals 18 residues. General study findings and limits: For persistent Graves' patients, TCR diversity was lower than for newly diagnosed ones. It was in persistent disease that TRBV28, TRBJ1-2 and TRBJ2-5 were favored.

The same data also went into a second study, on T cells in Graves' hyperthyroidism and ophthalmopathy. This second study notes: Stable hyperthyroidism was separated from ophthalmopathy by a model based on 13 V-J features.

Here the sequenced sample was peripheral blood mononuclear cells (PBMCs), taken at new diagnosis, from a patient treated with antithyroid drugs. This chain connects TRBV5-4 to TRBJ2-3; D gene uncertain. This sequence was found in a man in his late teens or twenties with Graves disease. The CDR3 loop reads CASSRPIGPNTQADTQYF. DNA of the CDR3: TGTGCCAGCTCACGACCGATAGGACCCAATACCCAGGCAGATACGCAGTATTTT.